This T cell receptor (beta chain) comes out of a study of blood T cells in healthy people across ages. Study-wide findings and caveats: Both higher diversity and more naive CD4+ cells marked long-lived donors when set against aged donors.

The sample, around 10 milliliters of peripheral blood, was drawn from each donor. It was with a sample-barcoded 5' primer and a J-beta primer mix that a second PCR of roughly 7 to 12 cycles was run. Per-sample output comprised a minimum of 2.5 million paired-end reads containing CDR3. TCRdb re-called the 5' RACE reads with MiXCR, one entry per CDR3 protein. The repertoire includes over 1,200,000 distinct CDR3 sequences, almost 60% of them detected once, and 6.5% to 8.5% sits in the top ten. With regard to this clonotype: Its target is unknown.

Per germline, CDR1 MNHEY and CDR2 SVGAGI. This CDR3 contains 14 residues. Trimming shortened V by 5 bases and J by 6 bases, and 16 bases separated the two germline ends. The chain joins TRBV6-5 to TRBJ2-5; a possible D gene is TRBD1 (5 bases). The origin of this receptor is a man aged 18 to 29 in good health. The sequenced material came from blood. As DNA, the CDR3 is TGTGCCAGCAGTGGTACCAGGGTCTTGAAGACCCAGTACTTC. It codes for CASSGTRVLKTQYF.